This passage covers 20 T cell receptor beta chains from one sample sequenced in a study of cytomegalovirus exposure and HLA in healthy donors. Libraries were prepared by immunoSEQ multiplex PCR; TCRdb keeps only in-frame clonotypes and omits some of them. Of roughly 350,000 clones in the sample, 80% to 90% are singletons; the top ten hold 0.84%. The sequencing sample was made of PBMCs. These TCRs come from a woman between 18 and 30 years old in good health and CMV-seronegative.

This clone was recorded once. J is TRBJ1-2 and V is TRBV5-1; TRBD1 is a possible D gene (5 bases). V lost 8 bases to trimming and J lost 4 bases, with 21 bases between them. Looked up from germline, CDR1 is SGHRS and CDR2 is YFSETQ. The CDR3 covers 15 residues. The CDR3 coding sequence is TGCGCCAGGTCAAGGAGGGGTTCACACCTCTATGGCTACACCTTC. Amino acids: CARSRRGSHLYGYTF.

CDR3 sequence (DNA): TGTGCCAGCAGCCTGAGGAACCGGGATGAAAAACTGTTTTTT. Amino acid sequence: CASSLRNRDEKLFF. The V call is TRBV16, the J call TRBJ1-4, with D uncertain. The germline CDR1 and CDR2 sequences are KGHSY and FQNENV. This CDR3 is 14 amino acids long. The V end lost 4 bases, the J end lost 6 bases, and 12 bases lay between the germline ends.

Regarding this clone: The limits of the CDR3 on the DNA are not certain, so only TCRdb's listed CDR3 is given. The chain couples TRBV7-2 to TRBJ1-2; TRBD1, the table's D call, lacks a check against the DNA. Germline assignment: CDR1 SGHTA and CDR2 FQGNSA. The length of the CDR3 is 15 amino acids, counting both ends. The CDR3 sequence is CASSLKWGQGARVTF.

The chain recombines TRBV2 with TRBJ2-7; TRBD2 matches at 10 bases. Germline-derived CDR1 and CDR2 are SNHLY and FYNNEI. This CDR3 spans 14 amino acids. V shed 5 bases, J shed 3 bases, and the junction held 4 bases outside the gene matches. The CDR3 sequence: CASSTSGDNYEQYF. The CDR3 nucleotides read TGTGCCAGCAGTACTAGCGGGGACAACTACGAGCAGTACTTC.

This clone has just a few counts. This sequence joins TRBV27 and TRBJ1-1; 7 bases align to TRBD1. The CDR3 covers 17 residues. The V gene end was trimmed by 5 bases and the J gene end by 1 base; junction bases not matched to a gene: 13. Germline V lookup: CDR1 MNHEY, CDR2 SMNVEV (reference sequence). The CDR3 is CASSPRVTGNWNTEAFF. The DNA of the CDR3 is TGTGCCAGCAGTCCCCGGGTGACAGGGAATTGGAACACTGAAGCTTTCTTT.

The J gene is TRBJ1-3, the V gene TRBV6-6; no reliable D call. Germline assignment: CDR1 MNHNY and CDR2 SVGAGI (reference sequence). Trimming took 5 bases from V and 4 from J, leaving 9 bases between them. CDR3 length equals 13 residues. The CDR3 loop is CASSGGSGNTIYF. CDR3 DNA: TGTGCCAGCAGTGGAGGGTCCGGAAACACCATATATTTT.

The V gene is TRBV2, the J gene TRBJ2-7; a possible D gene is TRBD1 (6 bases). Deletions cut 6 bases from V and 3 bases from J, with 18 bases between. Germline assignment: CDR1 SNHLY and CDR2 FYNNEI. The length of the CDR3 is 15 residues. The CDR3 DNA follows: TGTGCCAGCAGGGCAATAGGGGACACCAGCTACGAGCAGTACTTC. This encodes CASRAIGDTSYEQYF. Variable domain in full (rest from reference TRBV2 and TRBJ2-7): EPEVTQTPSHQVTQMGQEVILRCVPISNHLYFYWYRQILGQKVEFLVSFYNNEISEKSEIFDDQFSVERPDGSNFTLKIRSTKLEDSAMYFCASRAIGDTSYEQYFGPGTRLTVT.

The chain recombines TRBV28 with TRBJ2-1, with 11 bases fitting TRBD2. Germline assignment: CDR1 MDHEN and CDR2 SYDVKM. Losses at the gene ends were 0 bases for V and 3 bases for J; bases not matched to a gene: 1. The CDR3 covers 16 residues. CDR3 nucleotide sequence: TGTGCCAGCAGTTTATGGACTAGCGGGAACTACAATGAGCAGTTCTTC. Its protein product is CASSLWTSGNYNEQFF.

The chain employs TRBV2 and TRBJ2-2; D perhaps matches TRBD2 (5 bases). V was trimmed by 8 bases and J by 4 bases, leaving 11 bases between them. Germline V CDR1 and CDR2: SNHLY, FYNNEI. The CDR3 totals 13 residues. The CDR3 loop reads CASGQEATGELFF. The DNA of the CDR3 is TGTGCCAGCGGGCAGGAGGCCACCGGGGAGCTGTTTTTT.

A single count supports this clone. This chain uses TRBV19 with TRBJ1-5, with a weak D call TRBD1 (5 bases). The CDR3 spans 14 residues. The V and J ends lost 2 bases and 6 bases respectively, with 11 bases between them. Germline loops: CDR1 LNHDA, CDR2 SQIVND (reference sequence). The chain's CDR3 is CASSIPGFGQPQHF. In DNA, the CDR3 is TGTGCCAGTAGTATACCAGGGTTCGGTCAGCCCCAGCATTTT.

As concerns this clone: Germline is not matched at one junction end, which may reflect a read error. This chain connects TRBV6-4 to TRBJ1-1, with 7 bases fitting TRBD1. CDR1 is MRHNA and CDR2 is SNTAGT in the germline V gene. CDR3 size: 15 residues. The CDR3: CASSVSPTGNSEAFF. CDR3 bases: TGTGCCAGCAGTGTTTCCCCGACAGGGAACTCTGAAGCTTTCTTT.

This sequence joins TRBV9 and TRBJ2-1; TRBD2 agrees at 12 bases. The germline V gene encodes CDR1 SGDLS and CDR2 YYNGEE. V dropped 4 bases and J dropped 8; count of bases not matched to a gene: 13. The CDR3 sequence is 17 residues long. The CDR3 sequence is CASSPRRLAGGLDEQFF. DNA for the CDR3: TGTGCCAGCAGCCCTCGGAGGCTAGCGGGAGGGCTCGATGAGCAGTTCTTC.

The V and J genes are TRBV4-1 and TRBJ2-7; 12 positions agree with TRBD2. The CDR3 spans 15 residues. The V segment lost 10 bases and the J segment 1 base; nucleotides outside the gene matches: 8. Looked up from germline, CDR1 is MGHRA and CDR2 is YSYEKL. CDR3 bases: TGCGCCACTTCCCTAGCGGGAGGGGGATCCTACGAGCAGTACTTC. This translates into CATSLAGGGSYEQYF.

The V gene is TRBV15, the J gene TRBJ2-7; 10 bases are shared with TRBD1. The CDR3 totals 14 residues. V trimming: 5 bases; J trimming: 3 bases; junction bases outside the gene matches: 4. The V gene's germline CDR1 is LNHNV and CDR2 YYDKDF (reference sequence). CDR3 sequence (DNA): TGTGCCACCAGCCCGGGACAGGGGAGCTACGAGCAGTACTTC. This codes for CATSPGQGSYEQYF. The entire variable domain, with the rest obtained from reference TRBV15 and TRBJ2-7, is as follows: DAMVIQNPRYQVTQFGKPVTLSCSQTLNHNVMYWYQQKSSQAPKLLFHYYDKDFNNEADTPDNFQSRRPNTSFCFLDIRSPGLGDTAMYLCATSPGQGSYEQYFGPGTRLTVT.

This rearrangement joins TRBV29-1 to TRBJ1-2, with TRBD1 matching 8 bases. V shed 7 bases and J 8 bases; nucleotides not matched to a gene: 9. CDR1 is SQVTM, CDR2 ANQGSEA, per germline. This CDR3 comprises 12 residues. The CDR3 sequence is CSAGTGSIGYTF. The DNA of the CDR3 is TGCAGCGCCGGGACAGGAAGTATCGGCTACACCTTC.

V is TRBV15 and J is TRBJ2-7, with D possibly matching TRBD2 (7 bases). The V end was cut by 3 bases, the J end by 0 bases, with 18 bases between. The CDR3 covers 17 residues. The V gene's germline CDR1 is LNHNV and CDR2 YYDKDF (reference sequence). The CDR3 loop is CATSRGGAGGSSYEQYF. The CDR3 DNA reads TGTGCCACCAGCAGGGGGGGGGCAGGCGGAAGCTCCTACGAGCAGTACTTC.

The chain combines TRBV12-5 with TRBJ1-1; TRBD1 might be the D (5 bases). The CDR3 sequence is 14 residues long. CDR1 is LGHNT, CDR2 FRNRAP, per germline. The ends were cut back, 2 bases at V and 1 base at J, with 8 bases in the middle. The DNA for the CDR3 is TGTGCTAGTGGTTTGCAGGGTGGGAACACTGAAGCTTTCTTT. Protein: CASGLQGGNTEAFF.

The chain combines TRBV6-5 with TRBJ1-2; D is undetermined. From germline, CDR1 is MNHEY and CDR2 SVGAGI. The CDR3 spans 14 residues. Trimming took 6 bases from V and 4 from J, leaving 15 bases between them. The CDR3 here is CASSPEVFFYGYTF. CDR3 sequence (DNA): TGTGCCAGCAGCCCGGAGGTCTTTTTCTATGGCTACACCTTC.

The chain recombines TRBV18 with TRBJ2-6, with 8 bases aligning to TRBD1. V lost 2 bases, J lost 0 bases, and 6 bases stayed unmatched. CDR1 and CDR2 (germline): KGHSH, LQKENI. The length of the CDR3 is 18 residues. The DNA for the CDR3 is TGTGCCAGCTCACCAGGACAGGGCCTTAGCTCTGGGGCCAACGTCCTGACTTTC. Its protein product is CASSPGQGLSSGANVLTF.

DNA for the CDR3: TGTGCCAGCAGCCTCTGGACTGAAAACTATGGCTACACCTTC. Protein product: CASSLWTENYGYTF. The V gene is TRBV7-2, the J gene TRBJ1-2; D gene uncertain. Germline CDR1 SGHTA, CDR2 FQGNSA. The CDR3 extends over 14 amino acids. Trimming left V 5 bases short and J 2 bases short, with 12 bases between.